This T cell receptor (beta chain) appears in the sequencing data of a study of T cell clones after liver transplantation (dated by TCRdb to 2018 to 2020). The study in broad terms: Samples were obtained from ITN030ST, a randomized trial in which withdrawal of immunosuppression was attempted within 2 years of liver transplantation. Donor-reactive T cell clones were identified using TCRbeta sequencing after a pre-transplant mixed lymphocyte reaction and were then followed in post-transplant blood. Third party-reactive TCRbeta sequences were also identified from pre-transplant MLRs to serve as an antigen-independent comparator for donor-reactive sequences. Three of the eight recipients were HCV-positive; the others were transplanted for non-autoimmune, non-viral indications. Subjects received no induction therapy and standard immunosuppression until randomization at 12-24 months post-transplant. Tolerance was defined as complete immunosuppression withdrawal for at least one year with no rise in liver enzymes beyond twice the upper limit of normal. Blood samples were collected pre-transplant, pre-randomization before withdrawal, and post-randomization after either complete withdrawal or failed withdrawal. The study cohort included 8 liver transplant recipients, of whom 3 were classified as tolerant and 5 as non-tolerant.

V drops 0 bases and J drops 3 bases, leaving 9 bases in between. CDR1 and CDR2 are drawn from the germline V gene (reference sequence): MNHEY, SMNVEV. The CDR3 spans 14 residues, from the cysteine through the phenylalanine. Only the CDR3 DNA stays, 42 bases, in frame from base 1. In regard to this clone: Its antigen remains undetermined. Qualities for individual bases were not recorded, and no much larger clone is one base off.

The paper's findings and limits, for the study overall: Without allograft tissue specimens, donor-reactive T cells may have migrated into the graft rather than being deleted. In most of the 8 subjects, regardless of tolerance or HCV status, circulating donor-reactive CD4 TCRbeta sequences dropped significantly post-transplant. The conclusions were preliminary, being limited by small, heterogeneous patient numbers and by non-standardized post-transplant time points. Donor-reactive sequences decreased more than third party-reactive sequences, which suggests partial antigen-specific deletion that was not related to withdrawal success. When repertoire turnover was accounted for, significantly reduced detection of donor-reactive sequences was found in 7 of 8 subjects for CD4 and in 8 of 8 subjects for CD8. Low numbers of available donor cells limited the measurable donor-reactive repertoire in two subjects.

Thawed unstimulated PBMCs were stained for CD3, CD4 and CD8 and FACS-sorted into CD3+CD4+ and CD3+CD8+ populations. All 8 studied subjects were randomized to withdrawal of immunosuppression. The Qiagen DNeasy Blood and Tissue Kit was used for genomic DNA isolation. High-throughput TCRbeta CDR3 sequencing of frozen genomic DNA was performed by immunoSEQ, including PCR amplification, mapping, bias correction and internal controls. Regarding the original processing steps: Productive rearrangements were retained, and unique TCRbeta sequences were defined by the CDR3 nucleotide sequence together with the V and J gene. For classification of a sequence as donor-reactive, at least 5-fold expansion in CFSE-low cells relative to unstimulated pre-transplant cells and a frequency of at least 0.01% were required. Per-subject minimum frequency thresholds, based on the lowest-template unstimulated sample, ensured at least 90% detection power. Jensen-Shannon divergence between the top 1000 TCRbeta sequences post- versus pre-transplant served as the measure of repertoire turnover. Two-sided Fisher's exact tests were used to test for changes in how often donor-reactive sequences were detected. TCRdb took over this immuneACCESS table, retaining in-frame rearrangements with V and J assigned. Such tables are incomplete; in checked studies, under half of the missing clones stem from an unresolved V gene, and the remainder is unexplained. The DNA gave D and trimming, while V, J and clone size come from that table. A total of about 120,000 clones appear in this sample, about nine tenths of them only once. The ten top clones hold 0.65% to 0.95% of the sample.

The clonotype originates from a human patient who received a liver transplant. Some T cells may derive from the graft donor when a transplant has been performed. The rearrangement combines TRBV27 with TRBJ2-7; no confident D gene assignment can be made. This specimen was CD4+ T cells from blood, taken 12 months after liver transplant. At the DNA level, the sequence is TGTGCCAGCAGTTTATCGAGGAGAAACTACGAGCAGTACTTC. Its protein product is CASSLSRRNYEQYF.